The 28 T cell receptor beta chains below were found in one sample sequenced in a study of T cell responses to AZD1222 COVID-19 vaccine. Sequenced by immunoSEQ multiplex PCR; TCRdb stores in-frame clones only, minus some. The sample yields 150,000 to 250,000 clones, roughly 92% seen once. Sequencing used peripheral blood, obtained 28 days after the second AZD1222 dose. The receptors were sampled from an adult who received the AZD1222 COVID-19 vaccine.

The CDR3, as DNA: TGCGCCAGCAGCCTCCTCCCTGGTGGGGACCAGTACTTC. This gives the protein CASSLLPGGDQYF. V is TRBV5-1 and J is TRBJ2-5; D is uncertain. Germline V gene sequence: CDR1 SGHRS, CDR2 YFSETQ. This CDR3 comprises 13 residues. V was shortened by 4 bases and J by 10 bases, with 17 bases between the two germline ends.

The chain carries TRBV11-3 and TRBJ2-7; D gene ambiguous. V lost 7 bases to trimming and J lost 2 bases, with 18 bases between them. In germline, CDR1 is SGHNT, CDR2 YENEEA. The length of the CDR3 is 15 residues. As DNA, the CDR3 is TGTGCCAGCACCTCTTACGGCGGCGGAACCTACGAGCAGTACTTC. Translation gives CASTSYGGGTYEQYF.

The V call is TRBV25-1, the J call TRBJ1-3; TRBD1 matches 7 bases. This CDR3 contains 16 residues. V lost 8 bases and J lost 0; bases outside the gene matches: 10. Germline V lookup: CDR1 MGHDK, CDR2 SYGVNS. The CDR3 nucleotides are TGTGCCAGCGGACTAGACAGGGAGAGCTCTGGAAACACCATATATTTT. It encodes CASGLDRESSGNTIYF.

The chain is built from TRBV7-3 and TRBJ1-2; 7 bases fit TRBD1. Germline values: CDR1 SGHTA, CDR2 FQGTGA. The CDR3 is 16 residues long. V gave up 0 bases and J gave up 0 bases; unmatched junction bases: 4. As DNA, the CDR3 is TGTGCCAGCAGCTTAACAGGGACAGAAGCTAACTATGGCTACACCTTC. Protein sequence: CASSLTGTEANYGYTF.

Here the CDR3 DNA reads TGTGCCAGCAGTGACTCGACAGATACGCAGTATTTT. Amino acid sequence: CASSDSTDTQYF. The chain joins TRBV6-4 to TRBJ2-3; no clear D gene. This CDR3 contains 12 residues. CDR1 and CDR2 (germline): MRHNA, SNTAGT. V was pared by 0 bases and J by 3 bases, with 1 base between.

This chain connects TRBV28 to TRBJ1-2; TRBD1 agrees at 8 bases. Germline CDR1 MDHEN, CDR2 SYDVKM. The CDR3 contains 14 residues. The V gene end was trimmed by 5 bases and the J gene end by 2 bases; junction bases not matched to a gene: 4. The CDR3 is CASSRHRGNYGYTF. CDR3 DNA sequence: TGTGCCAGCAGTAGACACAGGGGGAACTATGGCTACACCTTC.

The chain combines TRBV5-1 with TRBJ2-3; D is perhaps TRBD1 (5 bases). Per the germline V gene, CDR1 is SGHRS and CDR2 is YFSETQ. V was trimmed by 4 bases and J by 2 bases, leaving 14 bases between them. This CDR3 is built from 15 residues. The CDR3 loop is CASSPRAGLTDTQYF. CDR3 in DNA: TGCGCCAGCAGCCCGAGAGCAGGGCTCACAGATACGCAGTATTTT.

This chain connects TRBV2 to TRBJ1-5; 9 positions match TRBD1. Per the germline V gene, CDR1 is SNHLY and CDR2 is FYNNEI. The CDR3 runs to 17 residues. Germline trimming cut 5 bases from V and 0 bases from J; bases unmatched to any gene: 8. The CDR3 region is CASSSFTGGYSNQPQHF. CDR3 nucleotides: TGTGCCAGCAGTTCCTTTACAGGGGGCTATAGCAATCAGCCCCAGCATTTT.

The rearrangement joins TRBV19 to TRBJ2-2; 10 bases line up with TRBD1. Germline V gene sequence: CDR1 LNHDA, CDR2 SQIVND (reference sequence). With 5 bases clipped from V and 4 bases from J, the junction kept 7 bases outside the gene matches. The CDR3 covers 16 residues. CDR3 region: CASSSDRGRGTGELFF. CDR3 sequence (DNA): TGTGCCAGTAGTTCCGACAGGGGGCGCGGCACCGGGGAGCTGTTTTTT.

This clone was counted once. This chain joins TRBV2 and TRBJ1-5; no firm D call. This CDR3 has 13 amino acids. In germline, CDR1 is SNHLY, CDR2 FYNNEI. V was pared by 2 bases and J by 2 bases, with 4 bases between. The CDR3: CASSESGNQPQHF. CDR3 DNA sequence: TGTGCCAGCAGTGAAAGTGGCAATCAGCCCCAGCATTTT.

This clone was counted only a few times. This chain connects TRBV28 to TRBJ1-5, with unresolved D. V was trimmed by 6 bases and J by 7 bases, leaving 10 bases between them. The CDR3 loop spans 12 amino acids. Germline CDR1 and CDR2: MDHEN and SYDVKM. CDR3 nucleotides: TGTGCCAGCAGCCTGGCTCGCCAGCCCCAGCATTTT. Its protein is CASSLARQPQHF.

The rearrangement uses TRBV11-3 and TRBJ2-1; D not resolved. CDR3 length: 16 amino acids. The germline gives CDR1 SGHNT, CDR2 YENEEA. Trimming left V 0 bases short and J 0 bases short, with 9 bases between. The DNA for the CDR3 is TGTGCCAGCAGCTTAGATCTCAGTAGCTCCTACAATGAGCAGTTCTTC. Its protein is CASSLDLSSSYNEQFF.

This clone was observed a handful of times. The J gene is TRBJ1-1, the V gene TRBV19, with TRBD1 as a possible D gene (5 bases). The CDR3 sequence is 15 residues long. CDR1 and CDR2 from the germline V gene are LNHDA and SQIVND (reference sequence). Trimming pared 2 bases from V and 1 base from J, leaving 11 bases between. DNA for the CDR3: TGTGCCAGTAGTATAAGGGGTGGGGGGAACACTGAAGCTTTCTTT. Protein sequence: CASSIRGGGNTEAFF. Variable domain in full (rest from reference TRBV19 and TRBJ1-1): DGGITQSPKYLFRKEGQNVTLSCEQNLNHDAMYWYRQDPGQGLRLIYYSQIVNDFQKGDIAEGYSVSREKKESFPLTVTSAQKNPTAFYLCASSIRGGGNTEAFFGQGTRLTVV.

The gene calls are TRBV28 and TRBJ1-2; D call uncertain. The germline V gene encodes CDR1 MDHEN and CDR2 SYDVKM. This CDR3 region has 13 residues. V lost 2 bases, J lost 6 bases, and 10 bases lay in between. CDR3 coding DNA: TGTGCCAGCAGTTTAAGGGCAGACAATGGCTACACCTTC. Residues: CASSLRADNGYTF.

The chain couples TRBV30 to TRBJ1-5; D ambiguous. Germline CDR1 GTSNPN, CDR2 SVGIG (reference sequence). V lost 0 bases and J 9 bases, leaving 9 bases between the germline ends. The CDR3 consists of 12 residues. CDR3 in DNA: TGTGCCTGGAGTGTCGGAAGCGGGCCCCAGCATTTT. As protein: CAWSVGSGPQHF.

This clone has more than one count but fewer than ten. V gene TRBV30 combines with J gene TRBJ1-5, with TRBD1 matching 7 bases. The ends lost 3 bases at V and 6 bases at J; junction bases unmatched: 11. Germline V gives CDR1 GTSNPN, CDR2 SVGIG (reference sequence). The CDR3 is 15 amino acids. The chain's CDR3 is CAWSGDSKKSQPQHF. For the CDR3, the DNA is TGTGCCTGGAGCGGGGACAGCAAAAAGAGTCAGCCCCAGCATTTT.

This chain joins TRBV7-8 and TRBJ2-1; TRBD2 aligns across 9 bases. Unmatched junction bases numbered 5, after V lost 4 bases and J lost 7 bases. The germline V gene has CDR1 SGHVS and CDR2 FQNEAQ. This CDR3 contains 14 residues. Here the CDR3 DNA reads TGTGCCAGCAGCTCGATCCTAGCGGGAAATGAGCAGTTCTTC. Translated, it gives CASSSILAGNEQFF.

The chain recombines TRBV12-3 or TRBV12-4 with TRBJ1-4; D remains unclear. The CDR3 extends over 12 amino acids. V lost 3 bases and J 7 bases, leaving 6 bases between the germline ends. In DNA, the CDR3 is TGTGCCAGCAGTTTCCGAGGTGAAAAACTGTTTTTT. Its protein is CASSFRGEKLFF.

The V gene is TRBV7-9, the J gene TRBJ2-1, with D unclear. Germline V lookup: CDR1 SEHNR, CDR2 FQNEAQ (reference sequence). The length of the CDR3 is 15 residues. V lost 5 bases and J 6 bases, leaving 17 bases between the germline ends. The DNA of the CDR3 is TGTGCCAGCAGCCCTCCCCCGCGTTGGGGCAATGAGCAGTTCTTC. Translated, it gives CASSPPPRWGNEQFF.

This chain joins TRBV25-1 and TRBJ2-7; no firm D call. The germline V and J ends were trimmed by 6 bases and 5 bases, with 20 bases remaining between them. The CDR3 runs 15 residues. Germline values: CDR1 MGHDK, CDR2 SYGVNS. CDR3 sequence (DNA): TGTGCCAGCAGCCCCCCGAGCAGCTCAAGAGACGAGCAGTACTTC. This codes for CASSPPSSSRDEQYF.

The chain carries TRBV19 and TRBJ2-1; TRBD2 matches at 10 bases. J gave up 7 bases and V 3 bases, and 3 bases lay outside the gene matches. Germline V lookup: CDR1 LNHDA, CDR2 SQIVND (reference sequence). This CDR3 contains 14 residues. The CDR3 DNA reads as TGTGCCAGTAGTATCCTAGCGGGGGAGAATGAGCAGTTCTTC. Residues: CASSILAGENEQFF.

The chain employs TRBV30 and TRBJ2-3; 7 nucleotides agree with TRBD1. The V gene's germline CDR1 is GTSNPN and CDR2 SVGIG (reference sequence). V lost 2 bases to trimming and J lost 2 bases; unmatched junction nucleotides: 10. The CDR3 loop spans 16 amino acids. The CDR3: CAWSPLMGQYTDTQYF. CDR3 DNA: TGTGCCTGGAGTCCTTTAATGGGACAGTACACAGATACGCAGTATTTT. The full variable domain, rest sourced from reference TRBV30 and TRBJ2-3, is SQTIHQWPATLVQPVGSPLSLECTVEGTSNPNLYWYRQAAGRGLQLLFYSVGIGQISSEVPQNLSASRPQDRQFILSSKKLLLSDSGFYLCAWSPLMGQYTDTQYFGPGTRLTVL.

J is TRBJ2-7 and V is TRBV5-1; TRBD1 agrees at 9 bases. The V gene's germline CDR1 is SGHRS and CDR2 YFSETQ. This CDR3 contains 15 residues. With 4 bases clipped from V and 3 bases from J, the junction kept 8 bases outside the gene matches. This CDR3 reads CASSGGTGRIYEQYF. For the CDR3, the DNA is TGCGCCAGCAGCGGGGGGACAGGGAGAATCTACGAGCAGTACTTC.

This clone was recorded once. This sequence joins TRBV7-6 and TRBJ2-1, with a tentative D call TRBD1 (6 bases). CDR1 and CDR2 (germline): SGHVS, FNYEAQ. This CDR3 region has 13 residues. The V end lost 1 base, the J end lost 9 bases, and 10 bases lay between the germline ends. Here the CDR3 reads CASSLVRDTEQFF. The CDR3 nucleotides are TGTGCCAGCAGCTTAGTCCGGGACACTGAGCAGTTCTTC.

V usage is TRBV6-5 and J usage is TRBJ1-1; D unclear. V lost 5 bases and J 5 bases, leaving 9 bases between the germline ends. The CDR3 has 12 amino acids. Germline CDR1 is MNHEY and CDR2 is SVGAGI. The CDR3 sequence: CASSPLGTEAFF. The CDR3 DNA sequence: TGTGCCAGCAGTCCCCTGGGGACTGAAGCTTTCTTT.

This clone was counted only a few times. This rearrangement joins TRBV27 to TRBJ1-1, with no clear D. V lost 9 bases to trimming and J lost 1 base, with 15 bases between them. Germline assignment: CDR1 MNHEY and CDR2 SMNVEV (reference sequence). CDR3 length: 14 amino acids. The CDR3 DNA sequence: TGTGCCAGTGGGAAACCCGGGTGGAACACTGAAGCTTTCTTT. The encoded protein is CASGKPGWNTEAFF.

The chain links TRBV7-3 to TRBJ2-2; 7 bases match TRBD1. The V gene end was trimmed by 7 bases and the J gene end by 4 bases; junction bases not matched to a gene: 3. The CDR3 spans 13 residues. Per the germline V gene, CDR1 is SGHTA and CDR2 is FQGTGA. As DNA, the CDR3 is TGTGCCAGCAACCCAGGGGGCACCGGGGAGCTGTTTTTT. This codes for CASNPGGTGELFF.

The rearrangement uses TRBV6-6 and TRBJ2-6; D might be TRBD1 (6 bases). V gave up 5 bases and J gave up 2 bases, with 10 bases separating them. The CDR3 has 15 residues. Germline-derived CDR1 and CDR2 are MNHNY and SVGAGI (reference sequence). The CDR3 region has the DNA TGTGCCAGCAGTCAATACAGGGCTGGGGCCAACGTCCTGACTTTC. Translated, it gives CASSQYRAGANVLTF.